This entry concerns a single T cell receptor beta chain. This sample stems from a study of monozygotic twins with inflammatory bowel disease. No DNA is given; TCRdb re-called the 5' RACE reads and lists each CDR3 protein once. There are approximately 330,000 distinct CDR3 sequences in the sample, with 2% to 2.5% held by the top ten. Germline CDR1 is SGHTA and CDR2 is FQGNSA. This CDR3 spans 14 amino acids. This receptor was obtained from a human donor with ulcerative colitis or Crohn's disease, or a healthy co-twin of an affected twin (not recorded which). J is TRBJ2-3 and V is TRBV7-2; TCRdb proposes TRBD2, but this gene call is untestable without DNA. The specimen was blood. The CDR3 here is CASSLLPATDTQYF.